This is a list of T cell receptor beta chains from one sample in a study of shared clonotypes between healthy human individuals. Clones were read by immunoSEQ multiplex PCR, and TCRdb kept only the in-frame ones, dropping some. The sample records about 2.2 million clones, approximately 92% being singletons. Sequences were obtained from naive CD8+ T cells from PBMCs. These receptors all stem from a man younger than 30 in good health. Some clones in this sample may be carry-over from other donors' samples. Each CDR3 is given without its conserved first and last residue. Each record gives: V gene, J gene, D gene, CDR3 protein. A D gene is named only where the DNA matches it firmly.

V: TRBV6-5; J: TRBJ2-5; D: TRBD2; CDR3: ASSWGGMETQY
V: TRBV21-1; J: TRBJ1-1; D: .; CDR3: ASISRRGGGEMNTEAF
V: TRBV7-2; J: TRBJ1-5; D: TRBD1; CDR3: ASSLVGQLQSYSNQPQH
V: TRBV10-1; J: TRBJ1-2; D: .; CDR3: ASSPGGGSYGYT
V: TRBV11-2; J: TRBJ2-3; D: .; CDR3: ASSLGLPSSTDTQY
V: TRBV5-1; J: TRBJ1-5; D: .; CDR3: ASSTGDASGQPQH
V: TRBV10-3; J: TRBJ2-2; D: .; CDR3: AISENLYGRNTGELF
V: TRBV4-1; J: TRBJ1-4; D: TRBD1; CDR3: ASSPRQGFNEKLF
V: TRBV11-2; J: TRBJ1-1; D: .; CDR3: ASSPWGDTEAF
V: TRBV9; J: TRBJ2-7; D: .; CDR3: ASSVGGQGAYEQY
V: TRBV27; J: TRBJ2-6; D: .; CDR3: ASSSRDFSSGANVLT
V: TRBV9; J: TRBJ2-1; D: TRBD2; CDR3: ASSGTSATYNEQF
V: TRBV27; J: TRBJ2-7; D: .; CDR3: ASSLSGSNEQY
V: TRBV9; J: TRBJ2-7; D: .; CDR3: ASSVAPPYEQY
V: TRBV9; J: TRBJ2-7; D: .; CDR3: ASSVGDASYEQY
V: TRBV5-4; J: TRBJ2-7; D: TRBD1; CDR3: ASSSGDRGSYEQY
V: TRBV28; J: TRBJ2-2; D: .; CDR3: ASSFVRRSEAGELF
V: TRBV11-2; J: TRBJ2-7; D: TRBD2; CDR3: ASSLGEGYEQY
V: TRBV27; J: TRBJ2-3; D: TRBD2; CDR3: ASRGLAGADTQY
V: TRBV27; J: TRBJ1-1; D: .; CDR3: ASSLFGVTEAF
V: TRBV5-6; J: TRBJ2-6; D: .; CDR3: ASSLGQILTSNVLT
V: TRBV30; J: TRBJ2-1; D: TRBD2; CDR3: AWGLAGANEQF
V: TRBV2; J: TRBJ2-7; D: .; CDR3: ASRGPTYEQY
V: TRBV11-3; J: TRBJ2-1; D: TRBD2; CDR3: ASSLGASGIDPEQF
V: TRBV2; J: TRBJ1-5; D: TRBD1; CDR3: ASSPPDRGNQPQH
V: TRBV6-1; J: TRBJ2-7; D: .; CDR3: ASSEPVLGEQY
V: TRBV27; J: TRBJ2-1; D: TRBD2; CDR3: ATLAGFNEQF
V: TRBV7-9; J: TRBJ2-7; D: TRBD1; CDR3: ASSPTVGTAYEQY